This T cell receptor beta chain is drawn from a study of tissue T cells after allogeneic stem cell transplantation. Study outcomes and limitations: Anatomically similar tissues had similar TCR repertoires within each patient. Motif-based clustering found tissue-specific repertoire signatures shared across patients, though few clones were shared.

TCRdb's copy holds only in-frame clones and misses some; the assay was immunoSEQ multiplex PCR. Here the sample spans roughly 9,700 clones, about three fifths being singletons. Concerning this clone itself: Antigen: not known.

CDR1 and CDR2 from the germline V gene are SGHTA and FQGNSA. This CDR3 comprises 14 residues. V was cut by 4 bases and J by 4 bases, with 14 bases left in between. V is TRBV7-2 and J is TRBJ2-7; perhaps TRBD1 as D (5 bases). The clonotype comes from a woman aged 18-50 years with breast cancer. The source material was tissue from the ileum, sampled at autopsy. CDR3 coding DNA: TGTGCCAGCAGCTCGATTTCCCAGGGTTACGAGCAGTACTTC. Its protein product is CASSSISQGYEQYF.